This TCR beta chain was sequenced during a study of T-cell reconstitution after alpha-beta-depleted transplantation in children. This clonotype showed up many times. A TCRbeta library incorporating unique molecular identifiers was prepared. In TCRdb, the PCR reads were re-called with MiXCR into one record per CDR3 protein. The table has about 110,000 distinct CDR3 sequences, roughly 6.1% seen once. CDR3 size: 13 residues. The V gene lost 8 bases and the J gene lost 1 base, with 11 bases spanning the gap. The TCR was taken from a male patient aged 2 to 10 who had a stem cell transplant for acute lymphoblastic leukemia, so the T cells may come from the graft donor. Sequenced here: PBMCs, mostly from graft donor cells, sampled 360 days after TCRalphabeta/CD19-depleted stem cell transplant. V gene TRBV12-3 or TRBV12-4 combines with J gene TRBJ1-1; TRBD1 might be the D (6 bases). CDR3 nucleotide sequence: TGTGCCAGCGGGGGGCAGACGAACACTGAAGCTTTCTTT. The encoded protein is CASGGQTNTEAFF.